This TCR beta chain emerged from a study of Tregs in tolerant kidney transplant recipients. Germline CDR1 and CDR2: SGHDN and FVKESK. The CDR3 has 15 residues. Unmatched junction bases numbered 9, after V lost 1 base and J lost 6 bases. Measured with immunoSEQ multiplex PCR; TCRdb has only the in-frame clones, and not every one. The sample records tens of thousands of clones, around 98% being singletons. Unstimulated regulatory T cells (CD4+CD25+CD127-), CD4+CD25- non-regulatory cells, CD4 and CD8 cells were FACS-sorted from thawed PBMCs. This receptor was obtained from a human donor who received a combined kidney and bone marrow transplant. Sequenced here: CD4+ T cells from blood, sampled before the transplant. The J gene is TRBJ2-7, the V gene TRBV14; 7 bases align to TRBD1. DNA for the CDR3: TGTGCCAGCAGCCAAGCGCTGGCCAGGGGGTCCGAGCAGTACTTC. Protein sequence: CASSQALARGSEQYF.